The rows below give T cell receptor beta chains drawn from one sample of a study of shared clonotypes between healthy human individuals. Data came from immunoSEQ multiplex PCR; TCRdb stores just in-frame clones and leaves some out. The sample holds around 980,000 clones, about 84% seen once. Sequenced input: memory CD4+ T cells from PBMCs. The source of these receptors is a man aged 18-30 years in good health. Some clones in this sample may be carry-over from other donors' samples. Each CDR3 is given without its conserved first and last residue. D genes are given only for firm matches. Clone size is given for some rows only: seen once, a few or many times, or a class if the clone is expanded.

TRBJ1-2 | 11 | NA | NA | TRBV28 | ASRRPPSYGYT
TRBJ2-7 | 11 | NA | NA | TRBV18 | ASSRDVNYEQY
TRBJ2-6 | 14 | TRBD2 | NA | TRBV10-3 | AISESSGTGANVLT
TRBJ2-2 | 13 | TRBD2 | few | TRBV5-4 | ASSLVGTSGGELF
TRBJ1-4 | 13 | TRBD1 | NA | TRBV7-9 | ASSQGGSYNEKLF
TRBJ1-2 | 13 | TRBD1 | NA | TRBV18 | ASSPGQGAGYGYT
TRBJ2-1 | 12 | NA | NA | TRBV29-1 | SVELPNLQDEQF
TRBJ1-1 | 13 | NA | NA | TRBV7-8 | ASSASGTVNTEAF
TRBJ1-2 | 12 | NA | NA | TRBV28 | ASSPGGGGYGYT
TRBJ2-5 | 9 | NA | NA | TRBV7-6 | ASNTGETQY
TRBJ2-6 | 15 | TRBD1 | few | TRBV9 | ASSVGTGGDGANVLT
TRBJ1-2 | 13 | TRBD1 | few | TRBV28 | ASSRDRATNYGYT
TRBJ2-2 | 13 | TRBD1 | NA | TRBV7-3 | ASSPGTGNTGELF
TRBJ1-5 | 14 | TRBD1 | NA | TRBV7-6 | ASSEKAGTGSQPQH
TRBJ2-5 | 13 | TRBD2 | NA | TRBV5-4 | ASSLGGGSGETQY
TRBJ2-2 | 13 | TRBD1 | once | TRBV10-3 | AISAPGQGTGELF
TRBJ1-5 | 12 | NA | NA | TRBV28 | ASRKGGTNQPQH
TRBJ1-2 | 17 | NA | NA | TRBV5-6 | ASSLQPWTDKGAVYGYT
TRBJ1-4 | 12 | NA | NA | TRBV5-1 | ASSSAATNEKLF
TRBJ1-1 | 11 | NA | NA | TRBV6-5 | ASSYSRGFEAF
TRBJ2-3 | 9 | NA | NA | TRBV7-2 | ASSPTDTQY
TRBJ1-5 | 10 | NA | NA | TRBV18 | ASSRVGVAQH
TRBJ1-1 | 13 | TRBD1 | NA | TRBV2 | ASRAGQGLSTEAF
TRBJ1-1 | 10 | NA | many | TRBV28 | ASSLINKEAF
TRBJ1-5 | 11 | NA | NA | TRBV30 | AWSVRGSQPQH
TRBJ2-7 | 14 | NA | NA | TRBV7-2 | ASSQNQGRNAGEQY
TRBJ2-5 | 8 | NA | NA | TRBV2 | ASRQETQY
TRBJ2-2 | 13 | NA | NA | TRBV27 | ASSSRSGNTGELF
TRBJ2-4 | 15 | TRBD1 | few | TRBV2 | ASSEIRQGLAKNIQY
TRBJ1-2 | 9 | NA | NA | TRBV19 | ASTGGYGYT
TRBJ2-7 | 12 | NA | NA | TRBV6-4 | ASSDSPGGHEQY
TRBJ2-1 | 9 | NA | NA | TRBV6-1 | ASSEGNRQF